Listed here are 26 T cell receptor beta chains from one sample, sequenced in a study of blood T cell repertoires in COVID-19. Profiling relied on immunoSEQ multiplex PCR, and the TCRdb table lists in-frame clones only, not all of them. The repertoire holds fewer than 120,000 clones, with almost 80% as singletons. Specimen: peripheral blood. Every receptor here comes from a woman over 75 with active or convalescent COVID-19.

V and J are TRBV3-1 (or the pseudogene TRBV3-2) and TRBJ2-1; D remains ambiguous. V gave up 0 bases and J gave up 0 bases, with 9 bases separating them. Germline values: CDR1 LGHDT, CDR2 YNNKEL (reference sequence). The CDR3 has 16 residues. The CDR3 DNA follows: TGTGCCAGCAGCCAAGATTTACGGAGCTCCTACAATGAGCAGTTCTTC. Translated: CASSQDLRSSYNEQFF.

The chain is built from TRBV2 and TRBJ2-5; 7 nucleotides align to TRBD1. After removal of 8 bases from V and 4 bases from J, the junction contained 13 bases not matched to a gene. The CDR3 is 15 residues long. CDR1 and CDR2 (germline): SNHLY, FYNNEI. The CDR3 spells CASSAGGVSGETQYF. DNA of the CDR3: TGTGCCAGCTCCGCAGGGGGAGTCAGTGGAGAGACCCAGTACTTC.

CDR3: CASSKTGTTNTGELFF. DNA for the CDR3: TGTGCCAGCAGCAAAACCGGGACAACGAACACCGGGGAGCTGTTTTTT. This chain links TRBV7-2 with TRBJ2-2; possibly TRBD1 for D (6 bases). Trimming pared 5 bases from V and 0 bases from J, leaving 13 bases between. Germline V gene data show CDR1 as SGHTA and CDR2 as FQGNSA. The CDR3 runs to 16 residues.

The CDR3: CASSLGAIHRGTDTQYF. The CDR3 coding sequence is TGCGCCAGCAGCTTGGGGGCCATCCACAGGGGCACAGATACGCAGTATTTT. V gene TRBV5-1 combines with J gene TRBJ2-3; D is perhaps TRBD1 (6 bases). CDR3 length: 17 amino acids. V was trimmed by 0 bases and J by 1 base, leaving 15 bases between them. The V gene's germline CDR1 is SGHRS and CDR2 YFSETQ. Full variable domain (missing parts from reference TRBV5-1 and TRBJ2-3): KAGVTQTPRYLIKTRGQQVTLSCSPISGHRSVSWYQQTPGQGLQFLFEYFSETQRNKGNFPGRFSGRQFSNSRSEMNVSTLELGDSALYLCASSLGAIHRGTDTQYFGPGTRLTVL.

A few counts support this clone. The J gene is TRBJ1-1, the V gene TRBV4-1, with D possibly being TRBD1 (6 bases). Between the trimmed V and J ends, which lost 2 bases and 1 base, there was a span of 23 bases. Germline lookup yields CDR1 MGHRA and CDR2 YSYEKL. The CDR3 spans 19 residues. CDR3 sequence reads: CASSQKRRGPAVENTEAFF. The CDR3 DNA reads TGCGCCAGCAGCCAAAAACGCAGGGGCCCGGCGGTAGAGAACACTGAAGCTTTCTTT.

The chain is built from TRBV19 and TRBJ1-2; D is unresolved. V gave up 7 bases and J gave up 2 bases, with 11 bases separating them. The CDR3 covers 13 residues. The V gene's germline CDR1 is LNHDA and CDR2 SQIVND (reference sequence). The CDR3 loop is CASIPRGNYGYTF. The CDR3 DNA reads TGTGCCAGTATCCCACGAGGGAACTATGGCTACACCTTC.

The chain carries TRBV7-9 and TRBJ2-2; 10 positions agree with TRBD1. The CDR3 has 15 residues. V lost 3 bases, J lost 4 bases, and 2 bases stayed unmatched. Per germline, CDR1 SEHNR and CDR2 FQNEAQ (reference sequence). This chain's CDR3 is CASSLWTGGTGELFF. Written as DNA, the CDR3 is TGTGCCAGCAGCTTGTGGACAGGGGGCACCGGGGAGCTGTTTTTT.

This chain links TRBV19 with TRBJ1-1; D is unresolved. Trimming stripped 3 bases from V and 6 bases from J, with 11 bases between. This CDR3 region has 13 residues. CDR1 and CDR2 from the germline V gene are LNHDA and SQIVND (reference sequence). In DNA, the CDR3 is TGTGCCAGTAGTATTCGGTTTGGGCCTGAAGCTTTCTTT. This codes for CASSIRFGPEAFF.

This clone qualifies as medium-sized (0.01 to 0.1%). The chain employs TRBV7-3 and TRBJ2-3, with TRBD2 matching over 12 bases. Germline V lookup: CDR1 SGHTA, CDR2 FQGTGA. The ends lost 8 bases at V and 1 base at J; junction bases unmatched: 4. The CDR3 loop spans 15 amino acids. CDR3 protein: CASARLAGGTDTQYF. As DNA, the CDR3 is TGTGCCAGCGCTAGACTAGCGGGGGGCACAGATACGCAGTATTTT.

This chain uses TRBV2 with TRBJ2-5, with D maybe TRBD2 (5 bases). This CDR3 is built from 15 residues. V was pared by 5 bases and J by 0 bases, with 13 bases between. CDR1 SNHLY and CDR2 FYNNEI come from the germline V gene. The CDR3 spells CASSRLGMYQETQYF. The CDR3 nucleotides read TGTGCCAGCAGTAGACTCGGGATGTACCAAGAGACCCAGTACTTC.

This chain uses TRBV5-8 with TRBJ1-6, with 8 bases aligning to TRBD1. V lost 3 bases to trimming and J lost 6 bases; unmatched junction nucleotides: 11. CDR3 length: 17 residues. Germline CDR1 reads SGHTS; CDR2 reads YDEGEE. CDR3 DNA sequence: TGTGCCAGCAGCTCAATCAGGGGGCCGAGAGGTAATTCACCCCTCCACTTT. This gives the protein CASSSIRGPRGNSPLHF. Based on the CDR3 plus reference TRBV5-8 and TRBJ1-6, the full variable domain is EAGVTQSPTHLIKTRGQQATLRCSPISGHTSVYWYQQALGLGLQFLLWYDEGEERNRGNFPPRFSGRQFPNYSSELNVNALELEDSALYLCASSSIRGPRGNSPLHFGNGTRLTVT.

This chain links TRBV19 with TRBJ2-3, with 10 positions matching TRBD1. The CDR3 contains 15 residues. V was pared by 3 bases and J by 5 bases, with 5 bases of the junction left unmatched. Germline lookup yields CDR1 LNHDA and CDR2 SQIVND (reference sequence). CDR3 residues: CASSMRTGGVDTQYF. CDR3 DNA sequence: TGTGCCAGTAGTATGCGGACAGGGGGAGTAGATACGCAGTATTTT.

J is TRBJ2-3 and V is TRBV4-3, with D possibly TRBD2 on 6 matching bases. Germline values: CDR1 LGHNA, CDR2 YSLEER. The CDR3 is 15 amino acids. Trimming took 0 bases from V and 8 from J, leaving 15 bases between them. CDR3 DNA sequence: TGCGCCAGCAGCCAAGATCTGATGACTAGTGTTACGCAGTATTTT. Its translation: CASSQDLMTSVTQYF.

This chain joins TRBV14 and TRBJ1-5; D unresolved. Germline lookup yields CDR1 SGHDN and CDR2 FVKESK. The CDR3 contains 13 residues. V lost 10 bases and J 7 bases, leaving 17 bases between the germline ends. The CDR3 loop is CATKSGSGQPQHF. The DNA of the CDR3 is TGTGCCACCAAGAGCGGCAGCGGACAGCCCCAGCATTTT.

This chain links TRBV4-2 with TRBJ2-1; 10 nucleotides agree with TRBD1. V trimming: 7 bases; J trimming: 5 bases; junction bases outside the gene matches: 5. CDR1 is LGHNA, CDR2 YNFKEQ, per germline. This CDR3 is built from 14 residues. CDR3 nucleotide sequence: TGTGCCAGCACCTCGGGACAGGGGCACAATGAGCAGTTCTTC. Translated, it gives CASTSGQGHNEQFF.

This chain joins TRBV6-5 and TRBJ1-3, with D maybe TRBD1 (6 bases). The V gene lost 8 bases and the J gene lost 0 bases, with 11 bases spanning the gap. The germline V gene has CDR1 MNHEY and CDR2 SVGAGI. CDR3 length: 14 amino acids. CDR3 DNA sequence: TGTGCCAGCGGACAGCGTAGCTCTGGAAACACCATATATTTT. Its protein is CASGQRSSGNTIYF.

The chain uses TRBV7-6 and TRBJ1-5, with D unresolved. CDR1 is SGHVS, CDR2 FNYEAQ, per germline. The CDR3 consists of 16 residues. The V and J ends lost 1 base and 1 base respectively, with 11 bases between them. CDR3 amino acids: CASSLGSAGSNQPQHF. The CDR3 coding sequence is TGTGCCAGCAGCTTAGGGTCCGCGGGGAGCAATCAGCCCCAGCATTTT.

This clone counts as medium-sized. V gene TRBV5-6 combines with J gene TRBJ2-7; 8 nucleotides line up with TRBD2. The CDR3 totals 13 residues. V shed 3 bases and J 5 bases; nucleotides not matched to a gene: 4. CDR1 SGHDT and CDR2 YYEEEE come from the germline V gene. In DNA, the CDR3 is TGTGCCAGCAGCTATAGCGGGATCAACGAGCAGTACTTC. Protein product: CASSYSGINEQYF.

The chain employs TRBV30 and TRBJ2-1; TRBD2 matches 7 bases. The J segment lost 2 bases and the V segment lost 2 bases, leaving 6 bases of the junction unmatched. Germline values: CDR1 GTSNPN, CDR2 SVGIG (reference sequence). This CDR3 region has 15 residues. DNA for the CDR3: TGTGCCTGGAGTCAGGTCCTAGCGGCCTACAATGAGCAGTTCTTC. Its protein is CAWSQVLAAYNEQFF.

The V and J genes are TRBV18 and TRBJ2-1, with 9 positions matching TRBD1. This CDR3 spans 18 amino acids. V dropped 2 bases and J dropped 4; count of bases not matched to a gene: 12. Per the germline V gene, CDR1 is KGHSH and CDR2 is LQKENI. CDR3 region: CASSPSRTGQGFYNEQFF. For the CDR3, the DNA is TGTGCCAGCTCACCATCCCGCACGGGACAGGGATTTTACAATGAGCAGTTCTTC.

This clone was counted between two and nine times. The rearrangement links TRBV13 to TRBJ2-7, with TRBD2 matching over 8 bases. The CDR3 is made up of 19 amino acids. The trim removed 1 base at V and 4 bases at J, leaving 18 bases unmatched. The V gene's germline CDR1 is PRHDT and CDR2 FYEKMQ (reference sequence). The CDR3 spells CASSLEGLGAGVPSYEQYF. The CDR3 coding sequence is TGTGCCAGCAGCTTAGAAGGTCTAGGAGCGGGAGTCCCTTCGTACGAGCAGTACTTC.

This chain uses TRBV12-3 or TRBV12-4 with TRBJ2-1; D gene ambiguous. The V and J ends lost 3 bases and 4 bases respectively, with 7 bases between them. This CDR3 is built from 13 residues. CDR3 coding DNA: TGTGCCAGCAGTTTGAGTTTTTACAATGAGCAGTTCTTC. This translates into CASSLSFYNEQFF.

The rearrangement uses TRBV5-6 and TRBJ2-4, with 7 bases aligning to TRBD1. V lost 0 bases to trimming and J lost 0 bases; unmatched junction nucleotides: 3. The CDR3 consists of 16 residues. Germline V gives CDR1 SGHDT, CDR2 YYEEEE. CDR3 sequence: CASSLGQGVAKNIQYF. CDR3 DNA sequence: TGTGCCAGCAGCTTGGGGCAGGGGGTAGCCAAAAACATTCAGTACTTC.

The CDR3 here is CASKIGSLNQPQHF. The DNA of the CDR3 is TGTGCCAGCAAAATCGGGTCCCTCAATCAGCCCCAGCATTTT. V and J are TRBV28 and TRBJ1-5, with D uncertain. Germline V CDR1 and CDR2: MDHEN, SYDVKM. Trimming removed 7 bases at V and 3 bases at J, with 13 bases between. The CDR3 length is 14 residues.

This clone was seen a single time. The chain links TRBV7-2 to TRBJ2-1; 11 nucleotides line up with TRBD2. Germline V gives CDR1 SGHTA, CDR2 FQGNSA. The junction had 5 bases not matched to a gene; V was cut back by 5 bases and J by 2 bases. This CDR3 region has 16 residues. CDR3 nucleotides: TGTGCCAGCAGCCTGATAGCGGGAGGGCCCTACAATGAGCAGTTCTTC. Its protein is CASSLIAGGPYNEQFF.

As DNA, the CDR3 is TGCGCCAGCAGCTTGGAGGCGGGGCCCGGGGAGCTGTTTTTT. Translating gives CASSLEAGPGELFF. The rearrangement links TRBV5-1 to TRBJ2-2; weak D call: TRBD2 (6 bases). Trimming took 0 bases from V and 6 from J, leaving 9 bases between them. This CDR3 has 14 residues. Germline V lookup: CDR1 SGHRS, CDR2 YFSETQ.